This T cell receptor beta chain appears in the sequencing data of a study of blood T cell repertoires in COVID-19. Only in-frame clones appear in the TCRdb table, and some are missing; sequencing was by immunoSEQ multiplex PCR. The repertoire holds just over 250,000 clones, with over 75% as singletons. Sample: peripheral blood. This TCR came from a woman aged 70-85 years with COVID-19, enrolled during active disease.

CDR3 nucleotide sequence: TGCGCCAGCAGTGTTGTCCGGGAGACCCAGTACTTC. Translating it yields CASSVVRETQYF. The chain uses TRBV10-1 and TRBJ2-5; no clear D. Trimming removed 4 bases at V and 5 bases at J, with 8 bases between. The CDR3 has 12 amino acids. CDR1 is WNHNN and CDR2 is SYGVQD in the germline V gene (reference sequence).